This T cell receptor (beta chain) was identified during a study of T cells in Graves' hyperthyroidism and ophthalmopathy. Study-wide background: Peripheral blood collection took place at initial diagnosis, before any treatment. General study findings and limits: Blood also carried most thyroid clonotypes expanded above 0.001. Ophthalmopathy and stable hyperthyroidism were told apart by a 13 V-J model.

RNA transcripts were the template for amplifying TCR beta CDR3 regions. First-round RT-PCR of the TCR CDR3 relied on the HTBI primer set. TCRdb recomputed calls from the multiplex PCR reads with MiXCR, one row per CDR3 protein. The profile covers around 420,000 distinct CDR3 sequences, with 15% to 19% appearing a single time and over 12% taken by the ten largest. Germline lookup yields CDR1 SGHRS and CDR2 YFSETQ. Trimming left V 7 bases short and J 8 bases short, with 15 bases between. The CDR3 contains 12 residues. This clonotype was seen a few times. Its antigen is still unknown. Hyperthyroidism in the patients, aged 18 to 65, was newly diagnosed and under 2 months in duration.

The chain links TRBV5-1 to TRBJ1-2; D not certain. The specimen was blood. The clonotype comes from a woman younger than 30 with Graves' hyperthyroidism. The CDR3 region is CASASSREGYTF. The CDR3 region has the DNA TGCGCCAGCGCCTCTTCTCGCGAGGGCTACACCTTC.